This T cell receptor (beta chain) is from a study of cytomegalovirus exposure and HLA in healthy donors. The sample holds a few counts of this clone. As yet, its antigen is unknown. The germline CDR1 and CDR2 sequences are SGHRS and YFSETQ. The CDR3 extends over 16 amino acids. V lost 2 bases and J lost 3; bases outside the gene matches: 6. Study-level results: HLA restriction was apparent for most CMV-associated TCR beta chains in a later analysis.

With 60 Vbeta and 13 Jbeta primers, the PCR was carried out. Assay used: immunoSEQ multiplex PCR; TCRdb lists only in-frame clones, some missing. The profile shows around 76,000 clones, under 85% of them singletons. Sequenced material: PBMCs. This rearrangement joins TRBV5-1 to TRBJ2-7, with 12 bases that match TRBD2. This receptor was taken from a woman in her thirties or forties in good health and CMV-seropositive. The CDR3 nucleotides read TGCGCCAGCAGCTTAGAACCGGGACTAGCGGGCTACGAGCAGTACTTC. Protein sequence: CASSLEPGLAGYEQYF.